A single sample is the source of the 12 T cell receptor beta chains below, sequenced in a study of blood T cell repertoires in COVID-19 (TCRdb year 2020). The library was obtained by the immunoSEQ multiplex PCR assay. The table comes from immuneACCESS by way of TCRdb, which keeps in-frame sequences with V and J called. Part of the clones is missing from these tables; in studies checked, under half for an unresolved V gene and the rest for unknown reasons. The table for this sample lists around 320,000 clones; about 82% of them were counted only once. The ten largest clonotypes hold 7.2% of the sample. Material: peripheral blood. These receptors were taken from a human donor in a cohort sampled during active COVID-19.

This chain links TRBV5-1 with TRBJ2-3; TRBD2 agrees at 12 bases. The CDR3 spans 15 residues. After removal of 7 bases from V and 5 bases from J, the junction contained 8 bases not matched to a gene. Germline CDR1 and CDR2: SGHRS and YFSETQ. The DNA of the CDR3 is TGCGCCAGCGGCTCCTCACTAGCGGGGGGAGATACGCAGTATTTT. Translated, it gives CASGSSLAGGDTQYF.

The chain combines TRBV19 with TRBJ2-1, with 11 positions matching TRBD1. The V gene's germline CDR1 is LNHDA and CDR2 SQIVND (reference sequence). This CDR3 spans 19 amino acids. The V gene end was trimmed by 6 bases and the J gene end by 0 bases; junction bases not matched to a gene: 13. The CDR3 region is CASSPRGQGAISSYNEQFF. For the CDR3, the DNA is TGTGCCAGTAGCCCCCGAGGACAGGGGGCTATCAGCTCCTACAATGAGCAGTTCTTC.

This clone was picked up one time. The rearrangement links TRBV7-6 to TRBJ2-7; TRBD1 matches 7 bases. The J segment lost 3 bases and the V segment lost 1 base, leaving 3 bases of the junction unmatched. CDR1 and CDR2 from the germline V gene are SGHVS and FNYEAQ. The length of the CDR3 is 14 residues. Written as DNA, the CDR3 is TGTGCCAGCAGCTTAGGGGGACAGCGCTACGAGCAGTACTTC. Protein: CASSLGGQRYEQYF.

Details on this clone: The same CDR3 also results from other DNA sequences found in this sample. DNA for the CDR3: TGTGCCAGCAGCTTTCGGGGGAACACTGAAGCTTTCTTT. Encoded protein: CASSFRGNTEAFF. This rearrangement joins TRBV11-3 to TRBJ1-1; D is undetermined. V dropped 3 bases and J dropped 1 base, with 6 bases sitting between them. Germline-derived CDR1 and CDR2 are SGHNT and YENEEA. The CDR3 length is 13 residues.

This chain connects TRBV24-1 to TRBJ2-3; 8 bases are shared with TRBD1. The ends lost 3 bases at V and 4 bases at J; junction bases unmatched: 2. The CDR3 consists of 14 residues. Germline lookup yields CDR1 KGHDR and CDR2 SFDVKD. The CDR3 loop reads CATSDPGGADTQYF. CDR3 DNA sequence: TGTGCCACCAGTGATCCAGGGGGCGCAGATACGCAGTATTTT.

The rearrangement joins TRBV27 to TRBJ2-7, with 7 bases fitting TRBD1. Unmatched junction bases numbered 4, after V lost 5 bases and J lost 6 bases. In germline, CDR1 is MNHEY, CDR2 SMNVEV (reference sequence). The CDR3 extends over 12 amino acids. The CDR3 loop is CASSKTGFEQYF. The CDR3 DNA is TGTGCCAGCAGTAAGACAGGGTTCGAGCAGTACTTC.

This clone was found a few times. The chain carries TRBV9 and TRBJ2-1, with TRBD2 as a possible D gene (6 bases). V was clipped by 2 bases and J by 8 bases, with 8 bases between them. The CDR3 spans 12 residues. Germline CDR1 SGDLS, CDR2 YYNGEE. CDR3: CASSVAGYEQFF. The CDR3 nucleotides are TGTGCCAGCAGCGTGGCGGGATATGAGCAGTTCTTC.

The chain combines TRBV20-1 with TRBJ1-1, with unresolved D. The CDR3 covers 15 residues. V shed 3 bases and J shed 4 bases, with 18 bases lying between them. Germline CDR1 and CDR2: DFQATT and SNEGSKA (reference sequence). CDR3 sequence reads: CSASAGGRSSTEAFF. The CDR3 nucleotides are TGCAGTGCTAGTGCAGGCGGGAGGTCTAGCACTGAAGCTTTCTTT.

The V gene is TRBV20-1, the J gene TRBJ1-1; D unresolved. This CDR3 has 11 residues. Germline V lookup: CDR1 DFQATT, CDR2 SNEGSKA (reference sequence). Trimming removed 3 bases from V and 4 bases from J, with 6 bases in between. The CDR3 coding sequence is TGCAGTGCTAGTCCCAGCACTGAAGCTTTCTTT. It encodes CSASPSTEAFF.

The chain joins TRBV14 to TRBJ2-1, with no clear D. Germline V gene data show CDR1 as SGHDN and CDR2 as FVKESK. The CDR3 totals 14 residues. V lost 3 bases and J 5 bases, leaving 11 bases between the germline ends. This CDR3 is CASSHMGRNNEQFF. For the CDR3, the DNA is TGTGCCAGCAGCCATATGGGCCGAAACAATGAGCAGTTCTTC.

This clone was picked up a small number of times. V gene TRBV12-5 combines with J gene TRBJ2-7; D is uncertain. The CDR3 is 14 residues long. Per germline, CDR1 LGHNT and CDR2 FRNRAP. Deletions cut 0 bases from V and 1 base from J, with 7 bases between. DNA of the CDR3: TGTGCTAGTGGTTTGGTTAGCCATTCCTACGAGCAGTACTTC. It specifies CASGLVSHSYEQYF.

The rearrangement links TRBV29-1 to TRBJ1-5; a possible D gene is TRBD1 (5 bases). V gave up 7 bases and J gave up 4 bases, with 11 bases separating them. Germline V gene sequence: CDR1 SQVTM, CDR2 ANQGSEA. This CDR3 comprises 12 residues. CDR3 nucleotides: TGCAGCGCGGTCGCAGGGAATCAGCCCCAGCATTTT. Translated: CSAVAGNQPQHF.